This entry is about one T cell receptor beta chain. As yet, its antigen is unknown. These data are taken from a study of cytomegalovirus exposure and HLA in healthy donors. Overall study findings and caveats: An analysis done earlier found most TCR beta V segments productive about 87% or about 30% of the time. Later work found that TCR association rates differed between HLA loci; DRB1 had the most and HLA-C the fewest. Other equally common chains were less clonally expanded than HLA-associated TCR beta chains, a later analysis showed. CMV serostatus was the only immune exposure information that was available.

Primers: 60 Vbeta forward and 13 Jbeta reverse. Only in-frame clones appear in the TCRdb table, and some are missing; sequencing was by immunoSEQ multiplex PCR. The data hold 95,000 to 100,000 clones, with around three quarters observed a single time. The CDR3 contains 15 residues. Trimming cost V 5 bases and J 8 bases; bases outside gene matches: 12. Germline loops: CDR1 LNHDA, CDR2 SQIVND (reference sequence). The sequence came from a human donor in good health. Sequenced sample: PBMCs. The chain couples TRBV19 to TRBJ1-5; 7 bases fit TRBD1. The CDR3 sequence is CASSVQGPLDKPQHF. The CDR3 region has the DNA TGTGCCAGTAGTGTACAGGGGCCACTAGATAAGCCCCAGCATTTT.